This TCR beta chain was recorded in a study of cytomegalovirus exposure and HLA in healthy donors. Study-level findings and limits: Within an earlier analysis, most TCR beta V segments proved productive either about 87% or about 30% of the time.

As to this clone: Its antigen is as yet unknown.

The CDR3 runs 15 residues. The V gene's germline CDR1 is SGHTS and CDR2 YDEGEE. V lost 0 bases to trimming and J lost 2 bases, with 6 bases between them. The PCR employed 60 Vbeta primers together with 13 Jbeta primers. Produced via immunoSEQ multiplex PCR; TCRdb's table is partial and in-frame only. The table includes around 140,000 clones, 80% detected once. Sequenced input: PBMCs. The chain recombines TRBV5-8 with TRBJ2-6; D uncertain. The TCR comes from a man aged 40-49 years in good health and CMV-seronegative. The CDR3 spells CASSLVAPGANVLTF. DNA of the CDR3: TGTGCCAGCAGCTTGGTTGCGCCTGGGGCCAACGTCCTGACTTTC.